One sample yielded the 6 T cell receptor beta chains listed below, sequenced in a study of blood T cell repertoires in COVID-19. Clones were read by immunoSEQ multiplex PCR, and TCRdb kept only the in-frame ones, dropping some. This table holds about 390,000 clones, 87% found once. The sample was peripheral blood. Every receptor here comes from a woman aged 60 to 75 with COVID-19, enrolled during active disease.

The chain carries TRBV9 and TRBJ2-2; tentative D call: TRBD2 (5 bases). Germline-derived CDR1 and CDR2 are SGDLS and YYNGEE. Trimming took off 0 bases at V and 8 bases at J, with 20 bases between the two ends. The CDR3 contains 17 residues. The CDR3 protein is CASSVAEGMAGWGELFF. In DNA, the CDR3 is TGTGCCAGCAGCGTAGCCGAAGGAATGGCGGGCTGGGGGGAGCTGTTTTTT.

This rearrangement joins TRBV19 to TRBJ1-1; no reliable D call. CDR1 is LNHDA, CDR2 SQIVND, per germline (reference sequence). V lost 7 bases, J lost 0 bases, and 15 bases lay in between. This CDR3 has 15 amino acids. CDR3 loop: CASTLREALNTEAFF. The DNA for the CDR3 is TGTGCCAGTACCCTCCGTGAGGCCTTGAACACTGAAGCTTTCTTT. The complete variable domain, with remaining parts taken from reference TRBV19 and TRBJ1-1, reads DGGITQSPKYLFRKEGQNVTLSCEQNLNHDAMYWYRQDPGQGLRLIYYSQIVNDFQKGDIAEGYSVSREKKESFPLTVTSAQKNPTAFYLCASTLREALNTEAFFGQGTRLTVV.

This clone was counted ten times or more. The chain carries TRBV9 and TRBJ1-2; possibly TRBD1 for D (6 bases). V was shortened by 7 bases and J by 4 bases, with 8 bases between the two germline ends. This CDR3 region has 11 residues. Per the germline V gene, CDR1 is SGDLS and CDR2 is YYNGEE. The CDR3 region is CASGDTYGYTF. The CDR3 DNA reads as TGTGCCAGCGGGGACACCTATGGCTACACCTTC.

Only one count was recorded for this clone. The chain has TRBV5-4 and TRBJ2-1; TRBD2 might be the D (5 bases). The CDR3 consists of 15 residues. The V end lost 4 bases, the J end lost 7 bases, and 18 bases lay between the germline ends. Germline-derived CDR1 and CDR2 are SGHNT and YYREEE (reference sequence). The CDR3 reads CASSPTPQRSNEQFF. As DNA, the CDR3 is TGTGCCAGCAGCCCGACCCCTCAGCGGAGTAATGAGCAGTTCTTC.

Comment on this clone: Other nucleotide sequences in the sample specify the same CDR3. The V and J genes are TRBV9 and TRBJ2-2, with a tentative D call TRBD1 (6 bases). Germline assignment: CDR1 SGDLS and CDR2 YYNGEE. This CDR3 region has 14 residues. V was shortened by 3 bases and J by 0 bases, with 6 bases between the two germline ends. In DNA form, the CDR3 reads TGTGCCAGCAGCGGGACAGCGAACACCGGGGAGCTGTTTTTT. Amino acids: CASSGTANTGELFF.

The genes are TRBV7-9 and TRBJ1-4; D unclear. The V end was cut by 3 bases, the J end by 5 bases, with 10 bases between. The CDR3 length is 14 residues. Germline V lookup: CDR1 SEHNR, CDR2 FQNEAQ (reference sequence). The CDR3 sequence: CASSFSSWNEKLFF. As DNA, the CDR3 is TGTGCCAGCAGCTTTAGCTCGTGGAATGAAAAACTGTTTTTT.